This TCR beta chain was recorded in a study of CD8+ T cells in alopecia areata. CDR3 size: 17 residues. Trimming stripped 0 bases from V and 3 bases from J, with 14 bases between. Germline values: CDR1 MGHRA, CDR2 YSYEKL. Extraction of RNA preceded its reverse transcription into cDNA, which served as the sequencing template. TCRdb's copy holds only in-frame clones and misses some; the assay was immunoSEQ multiplex PCR. Altogether 90,000 to 120,000 clones are present, around 84% being singletons, with the ten largest covering around a quarter. Notes on the study in general: Especially in alopecia totalis/universalis, lesional scalp showed greater clonality than normal scalp did. With tofacitinib ongoing, many expanded lesional clones persisted in both scalp and blood.

Treatment: oral pan-JAK inhibitor, 5-10 mg twice daily. Samples from alopecia areata patients were lesional scalp punch biopsies and peripheral blood. Note on this clone: The antigen is unknown.

Sample: CD8+ T cells sorted from blood, taken at week 24, from a patient treated with tofacitinib. This TCR was sampled from a human donor with alopecia areata. The chain joins TRBV4-1 to TRBJ1-4; D ambiguous. CDR3 DNA: TGCGCCAGCAGCCAAGATCCCATAGGAGTGGCTAATGAAAAACTGTTTTTT. Its translation is CASSQDPIGVANEKLFF.